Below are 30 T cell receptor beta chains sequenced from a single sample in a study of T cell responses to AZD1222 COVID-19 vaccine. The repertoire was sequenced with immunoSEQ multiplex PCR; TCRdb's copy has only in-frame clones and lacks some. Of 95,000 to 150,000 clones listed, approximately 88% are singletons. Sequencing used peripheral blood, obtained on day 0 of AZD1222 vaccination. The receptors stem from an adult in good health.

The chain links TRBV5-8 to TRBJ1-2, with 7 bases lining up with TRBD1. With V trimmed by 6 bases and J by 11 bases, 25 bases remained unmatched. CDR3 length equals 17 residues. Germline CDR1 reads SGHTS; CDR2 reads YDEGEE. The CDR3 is CASKGAPTGQTYEVYTF. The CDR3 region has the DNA TGTGCCAGCAAGGGGGCGCCGACAGGACAAACCTATGAAGTTTACACCTTC.

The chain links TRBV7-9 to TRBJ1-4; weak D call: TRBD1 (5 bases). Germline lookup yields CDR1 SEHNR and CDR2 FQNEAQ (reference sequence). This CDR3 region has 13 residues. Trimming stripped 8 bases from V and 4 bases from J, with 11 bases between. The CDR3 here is CASETAGNEKLFF. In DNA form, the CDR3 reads TGTGCCAGCGAGACAGCTGGTAATGAAAAACTGTTTTTT. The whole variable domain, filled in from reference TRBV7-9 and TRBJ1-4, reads DTGVSQNPRHKITKRGQNVTFRCDPISEHNRLYWYRQTLGQGPEFLTYFQNEAQLEKSRLLSDRFSAERPKGSFSTLEIQRTEQGDSAMYLCASETAGNEKLFFGSGTQLSVL.

As DNA, the CDR3 is TGTGCCAGCAGTGTTGTGGGGGGGGAGACCCAGTACTTC. Translated, it gives CASSVVGGETQYF. The chain uses TRBV2 and TRBJ2-5; 7 nucleotides line up with TRBD2. Trimming took 4 bases from V and 5 from J; bases not matched to a gene: 4. The CDR3 sequence is 13 residues long. From germline, CDR1 is SNHLY and CDR2 FYNNEI.

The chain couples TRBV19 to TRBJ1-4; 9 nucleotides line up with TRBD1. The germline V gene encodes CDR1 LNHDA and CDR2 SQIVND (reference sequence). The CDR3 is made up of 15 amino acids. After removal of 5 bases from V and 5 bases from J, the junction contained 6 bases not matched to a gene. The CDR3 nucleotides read TGTGCCAGTAGTTTCGCCGGGACAGGGAATGAAAAACTGTTTTTT. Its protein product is CASSFAGTGNEKLFF.

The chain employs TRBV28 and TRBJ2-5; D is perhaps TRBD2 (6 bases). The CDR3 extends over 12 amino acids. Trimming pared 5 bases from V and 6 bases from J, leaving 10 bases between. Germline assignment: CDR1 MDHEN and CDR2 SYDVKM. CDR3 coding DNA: TGTGCCAGCAGTACGGGACTCCAGACCCAGTACTTC. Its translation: CASSTGLQTQYF.

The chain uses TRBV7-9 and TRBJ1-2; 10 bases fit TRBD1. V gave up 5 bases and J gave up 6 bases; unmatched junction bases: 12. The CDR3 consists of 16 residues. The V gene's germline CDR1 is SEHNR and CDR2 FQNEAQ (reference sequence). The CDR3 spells CASSPLPGTGVHGYTF. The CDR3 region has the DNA TGTGCCAGCAGCCCCCTTCCCGGGACAGGGGTCCATGGCTACACCTTC.

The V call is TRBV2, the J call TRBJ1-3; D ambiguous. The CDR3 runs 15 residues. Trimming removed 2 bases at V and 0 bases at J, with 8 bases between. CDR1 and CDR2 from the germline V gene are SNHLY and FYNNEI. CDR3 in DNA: TGTGCCAGCAGTGAAACGTACGGCTCTGGAAACACCATATATTTT. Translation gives CASSETYGSGNTIYF.

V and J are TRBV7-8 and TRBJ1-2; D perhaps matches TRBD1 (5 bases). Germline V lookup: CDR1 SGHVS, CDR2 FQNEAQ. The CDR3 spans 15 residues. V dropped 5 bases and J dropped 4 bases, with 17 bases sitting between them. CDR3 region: CASSQPIAGGYGYTF. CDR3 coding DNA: TGTGCCAGCAGCCAACCGATCGCGGGGGGCTATGGCTACACCTTC. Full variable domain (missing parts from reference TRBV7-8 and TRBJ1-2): GAGVSQSPRYKVAKRGQDVALRCDPISGHVSLFWYQQALGQGPEFLTYFQNEAQLDKSGLPSDRFFAERPEGSVSTLKIQRTQQEDSAVYLCASSQPIAGGYGYTFGSGTRLTVV.

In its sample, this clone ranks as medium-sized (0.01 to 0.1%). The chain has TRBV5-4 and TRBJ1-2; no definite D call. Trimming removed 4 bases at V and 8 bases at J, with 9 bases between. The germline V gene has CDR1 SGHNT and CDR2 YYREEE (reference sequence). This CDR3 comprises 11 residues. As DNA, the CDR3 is TGTGCCAGCAGCAGAGGAGTAGGCTACACCTTC. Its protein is CASSRGVGYTF.

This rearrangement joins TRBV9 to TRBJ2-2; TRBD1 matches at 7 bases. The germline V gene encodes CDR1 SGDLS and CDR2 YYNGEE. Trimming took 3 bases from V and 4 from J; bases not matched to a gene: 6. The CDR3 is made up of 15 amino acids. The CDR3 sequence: CASSAPGTATGELFF. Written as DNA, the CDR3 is TGTGCCAGCAGCGCCCCCGGGACAGCCACCGGGGAGCTGTTTTTT.

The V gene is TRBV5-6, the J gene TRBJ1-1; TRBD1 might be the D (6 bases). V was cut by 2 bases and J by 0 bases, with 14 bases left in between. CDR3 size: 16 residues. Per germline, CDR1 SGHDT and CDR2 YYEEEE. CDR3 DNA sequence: TGTGCCAGCAGCTTTGTCGACAGGTCCATGAACACTGAAGCTTTCTTT. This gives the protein CASSFVDRSMNTEAFF.

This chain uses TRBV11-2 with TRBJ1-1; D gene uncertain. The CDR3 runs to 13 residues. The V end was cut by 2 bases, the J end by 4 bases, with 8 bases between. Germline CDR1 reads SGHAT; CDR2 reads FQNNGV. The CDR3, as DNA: TGTGCCAGCAGCTTACGATTAGGCACTGAAGCTTTCTTT. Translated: CASSLRLGTEAFF. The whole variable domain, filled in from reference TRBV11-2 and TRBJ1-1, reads EAGVAQSPRYKIIEKRQSVAFWCNPISGHATLYWYQQILGQGPKLLIQFQNNGVVDDSQLPKDRFSAERLKGVDSTLKIQPAKLEDSAVYLCASSLRLGTEAFFGQGTRLTVV.

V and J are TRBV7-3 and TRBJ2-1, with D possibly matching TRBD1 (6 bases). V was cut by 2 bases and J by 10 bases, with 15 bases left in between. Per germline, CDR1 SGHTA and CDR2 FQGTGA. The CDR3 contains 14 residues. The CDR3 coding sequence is TGTGCCAGCAGCTTAGACCCAGGGGTGAGGGAGCAGTTCTTC. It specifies CASSLDPGVREQFF.

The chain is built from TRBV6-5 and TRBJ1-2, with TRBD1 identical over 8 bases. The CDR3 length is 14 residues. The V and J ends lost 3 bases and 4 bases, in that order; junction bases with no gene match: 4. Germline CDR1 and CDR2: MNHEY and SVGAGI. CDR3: CASSYLDRAYGYTF. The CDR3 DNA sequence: TGTGCCAGCAGTTATTTGGACAGGGCCTATGGCTACACCTTC.

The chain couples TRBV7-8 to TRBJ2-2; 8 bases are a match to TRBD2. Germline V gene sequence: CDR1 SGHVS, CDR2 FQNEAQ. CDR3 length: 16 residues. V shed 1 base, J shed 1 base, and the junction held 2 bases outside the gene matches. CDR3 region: CASSLVAGGNTGELFF. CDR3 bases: TGTGCCAGCAGCTTAGTTGCGGGGGGGAACACCGGGGAGCTGTTTTTT.

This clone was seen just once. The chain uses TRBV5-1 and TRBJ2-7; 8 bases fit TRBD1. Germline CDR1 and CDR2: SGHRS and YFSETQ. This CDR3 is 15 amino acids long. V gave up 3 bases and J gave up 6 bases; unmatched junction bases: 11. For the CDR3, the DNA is TGCGCCAGCAGCTGGGCCGGGACAGGAGACGCCGAGCAGTACTTC. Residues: CASSWAGTGDAEQYF.

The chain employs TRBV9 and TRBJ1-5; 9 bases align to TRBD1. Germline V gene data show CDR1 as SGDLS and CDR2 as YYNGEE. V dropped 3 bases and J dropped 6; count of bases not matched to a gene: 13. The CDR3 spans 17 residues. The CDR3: CASSAGTGPTSGQPQHF. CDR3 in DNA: TGTGCCAGCAGCGCAGGGACAGGGCCGACTTCGGGTCAGCCCCAGCATTTT.

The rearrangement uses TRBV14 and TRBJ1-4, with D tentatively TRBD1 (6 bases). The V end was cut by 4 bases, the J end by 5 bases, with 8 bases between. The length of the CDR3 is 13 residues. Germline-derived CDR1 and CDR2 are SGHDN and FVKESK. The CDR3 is CASSRTENEKLFF. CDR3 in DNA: TGTGCCAGCAGCCGGACAGAGAATGAAAAACTGTTTTTT. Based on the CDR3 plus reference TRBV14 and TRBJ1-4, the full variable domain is EAGVTQFPSHSVIEKGQTVTLRCDPISGHDNLYWYRRVMGKEIKFLLHFVKESKQDESGMPNNRFLAERTGGTYSTLKVQPAELEDSGVYFCASSRTENEKLFFGSGTQLSVL.

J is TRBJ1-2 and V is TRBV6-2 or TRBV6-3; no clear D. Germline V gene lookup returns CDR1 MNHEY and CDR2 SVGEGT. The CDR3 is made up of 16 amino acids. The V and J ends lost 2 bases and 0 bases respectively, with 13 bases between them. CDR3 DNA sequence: TGTGCCAGCAGTTACGGGAGGCTTTTTACTAACTATGGCTACACCTTC. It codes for CASSYGRLFTNYGYTF.

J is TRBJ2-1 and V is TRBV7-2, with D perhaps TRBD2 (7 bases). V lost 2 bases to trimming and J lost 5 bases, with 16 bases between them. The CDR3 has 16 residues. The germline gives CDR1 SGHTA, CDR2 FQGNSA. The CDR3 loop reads CASSLWSGGPNNEQFF. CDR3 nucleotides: TGTGCCAGCAGCTTATGGTCCGGGGGGCCAAACAATGAGCAGTTCTTC.

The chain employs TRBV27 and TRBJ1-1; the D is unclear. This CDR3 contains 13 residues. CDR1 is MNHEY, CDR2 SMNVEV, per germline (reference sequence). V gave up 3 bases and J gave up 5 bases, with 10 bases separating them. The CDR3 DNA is TGTGCCAGCAGTTTGCCCAGTAAGACTGAAGCTTTCTTT. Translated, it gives CASSLPSKTEAFF.

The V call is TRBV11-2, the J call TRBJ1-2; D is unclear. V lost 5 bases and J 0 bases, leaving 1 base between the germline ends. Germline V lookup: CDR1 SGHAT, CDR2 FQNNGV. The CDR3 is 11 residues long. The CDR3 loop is CASSPNYGYTF. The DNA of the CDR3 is TGTGCCAGCAGCCCTAACTATGGCTACACCTTC. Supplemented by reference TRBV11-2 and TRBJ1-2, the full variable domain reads EAGVAQSPRYKIIEKRQSVAFWCNPISGHATLYWYQQILGQGPKLLIQFQNNGVVDDSQLPKDRFSAERLKGVDSTLKIQPAKLEDSAVYLCASSPNYGYTFGSGTRLTVV.

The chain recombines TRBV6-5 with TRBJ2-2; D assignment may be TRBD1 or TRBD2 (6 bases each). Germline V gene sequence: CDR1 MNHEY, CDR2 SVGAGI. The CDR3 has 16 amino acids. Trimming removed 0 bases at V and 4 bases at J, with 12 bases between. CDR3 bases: TGTGCCAGCAGTTACTCAGGGGGGCTAAGCACCGGGGAGCTGTTTTTT. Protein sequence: CASSYSGGLSTGELFF.

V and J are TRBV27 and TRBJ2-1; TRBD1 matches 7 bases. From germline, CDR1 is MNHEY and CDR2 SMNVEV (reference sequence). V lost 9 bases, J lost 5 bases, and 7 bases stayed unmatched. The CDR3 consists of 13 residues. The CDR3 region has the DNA TGTGCCAGTCGACAGGGTAACCACAATGAGCAGTTCTTC. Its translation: CASRQGNHNEQFF.

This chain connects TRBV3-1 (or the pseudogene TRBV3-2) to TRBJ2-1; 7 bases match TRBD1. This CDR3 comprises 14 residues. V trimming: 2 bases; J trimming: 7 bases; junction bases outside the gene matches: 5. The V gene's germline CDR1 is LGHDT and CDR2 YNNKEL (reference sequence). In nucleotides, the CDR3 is TGTGCCAGCAGCCAAAGGGGACAGAAGAATGAGCAGTTCTTC. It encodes CASSQRGQKNEQFF.

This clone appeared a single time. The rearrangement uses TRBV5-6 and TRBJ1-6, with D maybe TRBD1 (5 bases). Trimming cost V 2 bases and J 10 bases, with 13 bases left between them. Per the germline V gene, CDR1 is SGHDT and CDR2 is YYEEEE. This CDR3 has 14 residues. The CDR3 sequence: CASSFEGRESPLHF. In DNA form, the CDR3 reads TGTGCCAGCAGCTTTGAGGGGCGGGAATCACCCCTCCACTTT.

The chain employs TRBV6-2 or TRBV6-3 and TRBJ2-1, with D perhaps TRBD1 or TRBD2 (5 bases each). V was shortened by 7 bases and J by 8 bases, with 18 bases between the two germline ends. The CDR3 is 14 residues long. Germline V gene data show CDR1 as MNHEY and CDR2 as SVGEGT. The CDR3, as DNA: TGTGCCAGCATCCCCGGGGCAGGTCGGTATGAGCAGTTCTTC. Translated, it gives CASIPGAGRYEQFF.

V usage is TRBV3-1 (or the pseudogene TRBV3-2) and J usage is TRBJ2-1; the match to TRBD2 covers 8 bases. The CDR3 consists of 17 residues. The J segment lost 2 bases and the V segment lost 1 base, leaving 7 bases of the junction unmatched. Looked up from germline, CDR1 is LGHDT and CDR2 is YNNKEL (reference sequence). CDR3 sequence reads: CASSQGGGGTAYNEQFF. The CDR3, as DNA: TGTGCCAGCAGCCAAGGGGGCGGGGGGACCGCCTACAATGAGCAGTTCTTC.

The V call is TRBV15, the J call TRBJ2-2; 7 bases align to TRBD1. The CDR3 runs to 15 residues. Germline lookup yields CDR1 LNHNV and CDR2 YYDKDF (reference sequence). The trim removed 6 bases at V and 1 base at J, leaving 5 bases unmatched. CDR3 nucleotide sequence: TGTGCCACCAGGCCTGACAGGGTGAACACCGGGGAGCTGTTTTTT. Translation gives CATRPDRVNTGELFF.

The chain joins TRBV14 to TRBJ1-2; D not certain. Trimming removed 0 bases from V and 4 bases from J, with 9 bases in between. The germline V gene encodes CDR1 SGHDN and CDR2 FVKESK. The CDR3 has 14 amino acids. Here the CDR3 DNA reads TGTGCCAGCAGCCAAGATCTGAACAGCTATGGCTACACCTTC. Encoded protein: CASSQDLNSYGYTF. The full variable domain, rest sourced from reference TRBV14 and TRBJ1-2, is EAGVTQFPSHSVIEKGQTVTLRCDPISGHDNLYWYRRVMGKEIKFLLHFVKESKQDESGMPNNRFLAERTGGTYSTLKVQPAELEDSGVYFCASSQDLNSYGYTFGSGTRLTVV.